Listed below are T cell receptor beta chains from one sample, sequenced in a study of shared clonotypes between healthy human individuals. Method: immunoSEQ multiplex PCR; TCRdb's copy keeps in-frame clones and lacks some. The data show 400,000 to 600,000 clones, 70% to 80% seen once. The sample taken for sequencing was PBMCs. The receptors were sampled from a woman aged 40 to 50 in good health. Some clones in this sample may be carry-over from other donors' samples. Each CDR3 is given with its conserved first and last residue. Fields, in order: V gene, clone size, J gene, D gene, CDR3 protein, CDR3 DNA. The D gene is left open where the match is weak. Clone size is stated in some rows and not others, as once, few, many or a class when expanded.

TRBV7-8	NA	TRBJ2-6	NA	CASSTFSGANVLTF	TGTGCCAGCAGCACGTTCTCTGGGGCCAACGTCCTGACTTTC
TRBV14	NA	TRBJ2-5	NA	CASSQGPGGTQYF	TGTGCCAGCAGCCAAGGGCCGGGCGGGACCCAGTACTTC
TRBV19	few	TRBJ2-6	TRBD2	CASSITGLAGAGANVLTF	TGTGCCAGTAGTATCACCGGACTAGCGGGAGCTGGGGCCAACGTCCTGACTTTC
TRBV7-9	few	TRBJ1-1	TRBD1	CASSSQGDTEAFF	TGTGCCAGCAGCTCCCAGGGGGACACTGAAGCTTTCTTT
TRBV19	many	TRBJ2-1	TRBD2	CASSARPSGVSYNEQFF	TGTGCCAGTAGCGCTAGGCCTAGCGGGGTCTCCTACAATGAGCAGTTCTTC
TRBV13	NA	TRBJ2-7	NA	CASSSYYEQYF	TGTGCCAGCAGCAGCTACTACGAGCAGTACTTC
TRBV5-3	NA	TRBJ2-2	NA	CARSLEPGELFF	TGTGCCAGAAGCTTAGAGCCCGGGGAGCTGTTTTTT
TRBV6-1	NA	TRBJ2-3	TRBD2	CASSPSGRSDTQYF	TGTGCCAGCAGCCCTAGCGGGAGGTCAGATACGCAGTATTTT
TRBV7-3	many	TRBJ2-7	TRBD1	CASSLAVRTGGLGSYEQYF	TGTGCCAGCAGCTTAGCGGTGAGAACAGGGGGACTGGGGTCCTACGAGCAGTACTTC
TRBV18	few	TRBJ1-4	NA	CASSPPELGGEKLFF	TGTGCCAGCTCACCACCGGAGTTGGGGGGTGAAAAACTGTTTTTT
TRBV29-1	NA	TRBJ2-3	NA	CSVTRGSTDTQYF	TGCAGCGTGACCAGGGGTAGCACAGATACGCAGTATTTT
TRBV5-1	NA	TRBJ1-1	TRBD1	CASSLAGTGGGTEAFF	TGCGCCAGCAGCTTGGCCGGGACAGGGGGTGGGACTGAAGCTTTCTTT
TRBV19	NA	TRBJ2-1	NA	CASSISRGLGGYNEQFF	TGTGCCAGTAGTATAAGTAGGGGTCTAGGAGGCTACAATGAGCAGTTCTTC
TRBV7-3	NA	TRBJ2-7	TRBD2	CASSAKGPSGAYEQYF	TGTGCCAGCAGCGCAAAGGGGCCCAGCGGGGCCTACGAGCAGTACTTC
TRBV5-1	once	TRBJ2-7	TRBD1	CASSLLPGQGGEQYF	TGCGCCAGCAGCTTGTTACCGGGACAGGGTGGCGAGCAGTACTTC
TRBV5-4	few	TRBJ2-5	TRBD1	CASSFQGARETQYF	TGTGCCAGCAGCTTTCAGGGGGCAAGGGAGACCCAGTACTTC
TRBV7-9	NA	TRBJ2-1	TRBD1	CASSLRKPGQGPWEQFF	TGTGCCAGCAGCTTACGAAAACCGGGACAGGGTCCGTGGGAGCAGTTCTTC
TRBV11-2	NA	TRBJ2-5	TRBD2	CASSRASGQETQYF	TGTGCCAGCAGCCGCGCTAGCGGACAAGAGACCCAGTACTTC
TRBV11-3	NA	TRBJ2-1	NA	CASSLGGPPSYNEQFF	TGTGCCAGCAGCTTAGGGGGCCCCCCCTCCTACAATGAGCAGTTCTTC
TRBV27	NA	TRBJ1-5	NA	CASSLGVGGNQPQHF	TGTGCCAGCAGTTTAGGTGTCGGGGGCAATCAGCCCCAGCATTTT
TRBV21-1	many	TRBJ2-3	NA	CASSKGGWGTGTDTQYF	NA
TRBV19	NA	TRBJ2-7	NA	CASIAGPLYEQYF	TGTGCCAGTATAGCCGGGCCCCTCTACGAGCAGTACTTC
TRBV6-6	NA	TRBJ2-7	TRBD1	CASSYSIVGDSHEQYF	TGTGCCAGCAGTTACTCGATCGTGGGGGACAGCCACGAGCAGTACTTC
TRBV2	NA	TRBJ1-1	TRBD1	CASSTGGLAFF	TGTGCCAGCAGCACAGGGGGCCTGGCTTTCTTT
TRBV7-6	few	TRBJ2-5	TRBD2	CASSLGGRAAETQYF	TGTGCCAGCAGCTTGGGCGGGAGGGCCGCAGAGACCCAGTACTTC
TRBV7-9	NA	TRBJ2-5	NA	CASSRGESYQETQYF	TGTGCCAGCAGCCGAGGGGAATCGTACCAAGAGACCCAGTACTTC
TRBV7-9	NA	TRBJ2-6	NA	CASSLGAAPRWGANVLTF	TGTGCCAGCAGCTTAGGGGCGGCCCCCAGGTGGGGGGCCAACGTCCTGACTTTC
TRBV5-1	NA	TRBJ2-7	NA	CASSLLVGAYEQYF	TGCGCCAGCAGCTTGTTGGTGGGTGCCTACGAGCAGTACTTC
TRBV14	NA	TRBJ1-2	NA	CASSQYREGSGYTF	TGTGCCAGCAGCCAATATCGGGAGGGATCTGGCTACACCTTC
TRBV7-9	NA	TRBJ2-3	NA	CASSLFSASTDTQYF	TGTGCCAGCAGCTTATTCTCGGCGAGCACAGATACGCAGTATTTT
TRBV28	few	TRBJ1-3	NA	CASSLLRDTIYF	TGTGCCAGCAGTCTATTGCGGGACACCATATATTTT
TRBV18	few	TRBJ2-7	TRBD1	CASSPTGTGKYEQYF	TGTGCCAGCTCACCAACCGGGACAGGTAAATACGAGCAGTACTTC
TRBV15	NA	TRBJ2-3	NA	CATSRLGFGTDTQYF	TGTGCCACCAGCAGACTAGGTTTTGGCACAGATACGCAGTATTTT
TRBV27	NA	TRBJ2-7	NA	CASSLGGLAREEQYF	TGTGCCAGCAGTTTAGGTGGACTGGCACGGGAGGAGCAGTACTTC
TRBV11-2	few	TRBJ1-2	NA	CASTRGARRDYGYTF	TGTGCCAGCACCCGGGGGGCCCGGCGGGACTATGGCTACACCTTC
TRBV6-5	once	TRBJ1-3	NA	CASSKNQGSGNTIYF	TGTGCCAGCAGTAAAAATCAGGGATCTGGAAACACCATATATTTT
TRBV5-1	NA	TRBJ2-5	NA	CASSLSQETQYF	TGCGCCAGCAGCTTGTCCCAGGAGACCCAGTACTTC